The rows below give T cell receptor beta chains drawn from one sample of a study of cytomegalovirus exposure and HLA in healthy donors. The protocol was immunoSEQ multiplex PCR, while the TCRdb copy is restricted to in-frame clones and leaves out a portion. The sample has just under 95,000 clones; roughly 80% are singletons. Sequenced input: PBMCs. All receptors come from a man aged 45-65 years in good health and CMV-seropositive. Each CDR3 is given with its conserved first and last residue. A D gene is named only where the DNA matches it firmly. A row's size may be missing; if present it is once, few, many or a size class.

CDR3: CASSSRNEQFF
DNA: TGTGCCAGCAGCTCCCGCAATGAGCAGTTCTTC
size: .
J: TRBJ2-1
V: TRBV7-9
D: .

CDR3: CASTPAGLTTRVQYF
DNA: TGTGCCAGCACCCCCGCCGGACTTACTACGAGGGTGCAGTACTTC
size: .
J: TRBJ2-7
V: TRBV28
D: .

CDR3: CASSLTQDSYEQYF
DNA: TGTGCCAGCAGCTTGACGCAGGACAGTTACGAGCAGTACTTC
size: .
J: TRBJ2-7
V: TRBV7-9
D: .

CDR3: CASSQHQETQYF
DNA: TGTGCCAGCAGCCAACATCAAGAGACCCAGTACTTC
size: .
J: TRBJ2-5
V: TRBV4-2
D: .

CDR3: CASSLDAPRNTEAFF
DNA: TGCGCCAGCAGCTTGGACGCCCCTAGGAACACTGAAGCTTTCTTT
size: .
J: TRBJ1-1
V: TRBV5-1
D: .

CDR3: CASSQGSGGEQYF
DNA: TGTGCCAGCAGCCAGGGGTCAGGGGGCGAGCAGTACTTC
size: .
J: TRBJ2-7
V: TRBV13
D: TRBD1

CDR3: CASRGRELATNEKLFF
DNA: TGTGCCAGCCGCGGGCGGGAGCTTGCAACTAATGAAAAACTGTTTTTT
size: .
J: TRBJ1-4
V: TRBV6-6
D: .

CDR3: CASSLEGVSQPQNF
DNA: TGCGCCAGCAGCTTGGAGGGGGTGAGCCAGCCCCAGAATTTT
size: once
J: TRBJ1-5
V: TRBV5-1
D: .

CDR3: CATSSEVSSYNSPLHF
DNA: TGTGCCACCAGCAGCGAGGTCAGCTCCTATAATTCACCCCTCCACTTT
size: few
J: TRBJ1-6
V: TRBV15
D: .

CDR3: CASSASSNQPQHF
DNA: TGTGCCAGCAGCGCGAGTAGCAATCAGCCCCAGCATTTT
size: few
J: TRBJ1-5
V: TRBV7-9
D: .

CDR3: CASKAGFSYGYTF
DNA: TGTGCCAGCAAAGCCGGGTTCAGCTATGGCTACACCTTC
size: .
J: TRBJ1-2
V: TRBV28
D: .

CDR3: CASSLSGTGVYGYTF
DNA: TGTGCCAGCAGTTTATCAGGGACAGGGGTCTATGGCTACACCTTC
size: few
J: TRBJ1-2
V: TRBV27
D: TRBD1

CDR3: CASSPPATVHEQYF
DNA: TGTGCCAGCTCACCACCTGCCACAGTTCACGAGCAGTACTTC
size: .
J: TRBJ2-7
V: TRBV18
D: .

CDR3: CASSLSGTNYGYTF
DNA: TGTGCCAGCAGTTTGTCCGGGACAAACTATGGCTACACCTTC
size: .
J: TRBJ1-2
V: TRBV27
D: .

CDR3: CASTLIAGTGELFF
DNA: TGTGCCAGCACCTTGATTGCGGGCACCGGGGAGCTGTTTTTT
size: .
J: TRBJ2-2
V: TRBV7-7
D: .

CDR3: CASSWTGQALNGYTF
DNA: TGTGCCAGCAGCTGGACGGGACAGGCCCTTAATGGCTACACCTTC
size: .
J: TRBJ1-2
V: TRBV5-4
D: TRBD1

CDR3: CATESRDRGHEQFF
DNA: TGTGCCACCGAGTCCCGGGACAGGGGCCATGAGCAGTTCTTC
size: .
J: TRBJ2-1
V: TRBV13
D: TRBD1

CDR3: CASSLDSGTYYEQYF
DNA: TGTGCCAGCAGTTTGGATTCAGGAACCTACTACGAGCAGTACTTC
size: .
J: TRBJ2-7
V: TRBV28
D: .

CDR3: CASSLVVTGGSGNTIYF
DNA: TGTGCCAGCAGCTTAGTGGTTACAGGGGGCTCTGGAAACACCATATATTTT
size: .
J: TRBJ1-3
V: TRBV7-9
D: TRBD1

CDR3: CASSDLAGGPPECEQFF
DNA: TGTGCCAGCAGTGACTTAGCGGGGGGGCCGCCGGAGTGTGAGCAGTTCTTC
size: .
J: TRBJ2-1
V: TRBV6-4
D: TRBD2

CDR3: CASSMLQLNTGELFF
DNA: TGTGCCAGCTCCATGCTACAGCTTAACACCGGGGAGCTGTTTTTT
size: .
J: TRBJ2-2
V: TRBV6-5
D: .

CDR3: CASRRQAQGTEAFF
DNA: TGTGCCAGCAGGCGACAAGCCCAGGGGACTGAAGCTTTCTTT
size: few
J: TRBJ1-1
V: TRBV6-6
D: .

CDR3: CASSLVLGGYEQYF
DNA: TGTGCCAGCAGCTTAGTATTAGGCGGCTACGAGCAGTACTTC
size: .
J: TRBJ2-7
V: TRBV7-8
D: .

CDR3: CASSPGIRETQYF
DNA: TGTGCCAGCAGCCCTGGTATCCGGGAGACCCAGTACTTC
size: few
J: TRBJ2-5
V: TRBV7-2
D: .

CDR3: CASSRDSFSNQPQHF
DNA: TGTGCCAGCAGCAGAGACAGTTTTAGCAATCAGCCCCAGCATTTT
size: once
J: TRBJ1-5
V: TRBV7-6
D: .

CDR3: CASSQEASDRGFNTEAFF
DNA: TGCGCCAGCAGCCAAGAAGCATCGGACAGGGGATTTAACACTGAAGCTTTCTTT
size: few
J: TRBJ1-1
V: TRBV4-3
D: TRBD1

CDR3: CASSWDRNNEQFF
DNA: TGTGCCAGCAGCTGGGACAGAAACAATGAGCAGTTCTTC
size: few
J: TRBJ2-1
V: TRBV5-5
D: TRBD1

CDR3: CASSAASGGTDTQYF
DNA: TGTGCCAGCAGTGCGGCTAGCGGGGGCACAGATACGCAGTATTTT
size: once
J: TRBJ2-3
V: TRBV6-4
D: TRBD2

CDR3: CASSVVLGGEAFF
DNA: TGTGCCAGCAGCGTAGTTTTGGGGGGTGAAGCTTTCTTT
size: .
J: TRBJ1-1
V: TRBV9
D: .

CDR3: CASRLRLAGNEQYF
DNA: TGTGCAAGTCGCTTAAGGTTGGCAGGTAACGAGCAGTACTTC
size: once
J: TRBJ2-7
V: TRBV12-2
D: .

CDR3: CASSPPAGGAAFF
DNA: TGTGCCAGCTCACCGCCGGCGGGGGGGGCAGCTTTCTTT
size: few
J: TRBJ1-1
V: TRBV18
D: .

CDR3: CASSGRTSGVGETQYF
DNA: TGTGCCAGCAGCGGGCGGACTAGCGGGGTCGGGGAGACCCAGTACTTC
size: .
J: TRBJ2-5
V: TRBV5-4
D: TRBD2

CDR3: CASSTTGNTEAFF
DNA: TGTGCCAGCAGTACAACAGGGAACACTGAAGCTTTCTTT
size: .
J: TRBJ1-1
V: TRBV28
D: .

CDR3: CASSETTGGLSYEQYF
DNA: TGTGCCAGCAGTGAAACGACGGGGGGCCTCTCCTACGAGCAGTACTTC
size: .
J: TRBJ2-7
V: TRBV6-1
D: .

CDR3: CASSSPAAGPHEQYF
DNA: TGTGCCAGCAGTTCCCCCGCCGCGGGGCCCCACGAGCAGTACTTC
size: .
J: TRBJ2-7
V: TRBV6-6
D: .

CDR3: CASENGQGSEQYF
DNA: TGTGCCAGCGAGAACGGACAGGGGAGCGAGCAGTACTTC
size: .
J: TRBJ2-7
V: TRBV2
D: TRBD1

CDR3: CASSLVGRNYEQYF
DNA: TGTGCCAGCAGCTTAGTGGGGAGGAACTACGAGCAGTACTTC
size: .
J: TRBJ2-7
V: TRBV7-2
D: .

CDR3: CASSPQGQASYEQYF
DNA: TGCGCCAGCAGCCCCCAAGGACAGGCGTCCTACGAGCAGTACTTC
size: .
J: TRBJ2-7
V: TRBV5-1
D: TRBD1

CDR3: CGLGGVYGYTF
DNA: TGCGGGCTAGGAGGGGTCTATGGCTACACCTTC
size: .
J: TRBJ1-2
V: TRBV29-1
D: .

CDR3: CASSQGAGVGEAFF
DNA: TGCGCCAGCAGCCAAGGGGCAGGGGTGGGTGAAGCTTTCTTT
size: few
J: TRBJ1-1
V: TRBV4-3
D: .

CDR3: CASTQVGTDTQYF
DNA: TGCGCCAGCACCCAGGTCGGCACAGATACGCAGTATTTT
size: .
J: TRBJ2-3
V: TRBV5-1
D: .

CDR3: CSARAGNTIYF
DNA: TGCAGTGCGAGGGCTGGAAACACCATATATTTT
size: .
J: TRBJ1-3
V: TRBV20-1
D: .

CDR3: CASSVAPRDREGNEQFF
DNA: TGTGCCAGCAGCGTAGCTCCACGGGACAGGGAGGGAAATGAGCAGTTCTTC
size: .
J: TRBJ2-1
V: TRBV9
D: TRBD1

CDR3: CASNLQGSGEQHF
DNA: TGTGCCAGCAACCTTCAGGGTTCAGGGGAGCAGCACTTC
size: .
J: TRBJ2-7
V: TRBV27
D: .

CDR3: CAWIRSGGASETQYF
DNA: TGTGCCTGGATCCGTAGCGGGGGGGCTTCAGAGACCCAGTACTTC
size: .
J: TRBJ2-5
V: TRBV30
D: TRBD2